These 30 T cell receptor beta chains were sequenced from one sample in a study of T cell responses to AZD1222 COVID-19 vaccine. Here immunoSEQ multiplex PCR was the method, and the copy in TCRdb shows in-frame clones only, minus some. Here the sample spans around 150,000 clones, 88% being singletons. The sequenced sample was peripheral blood, obtained on day 0 of MenACWY control vaccination. The receptors derive from an adult in good health.

The V call is TRBV11-2, the J call TRBJ1-5; the D gene is possibly TRBD1 (6 bases). The CDR3 loop spans 17 amino acids. The V end was cut by 2 bases, the J end by 2 bases, with 16 bases between. Germline CDR1 SGHAT, CDR2 FQNNGV. The CDR3 sequence: CASSLRTGARGNQPQHF. The CDR3 DNA follows: TGTGCCAGCAGCTTACGGACGGGGGCGCGGGGCAATCAGCCCCAGCATTTT.

With respect to this clone: Other DNA variants within this sample encode the same CDR3. This chain's CDR3 is CAWSVRGNEQFF. CDR3 DNA sequence: TGTGCCTGGAGTGTAAGAGGCAATGAGCAGTTCTTC. V gene TRBV30 combines with J gene TRBJ2-1; D not resolved. The CDR3 consists of 12 residues. Germline CDR1 GTSNPN, CDR2 SVGIG (reference sequence). Deletions cut 0 bases from V and 6 bases from J, with 6 bases between.

The chain employs TRBV5-1 and TRBJ2-5; D remains unclear. Trimming shortened V by 4 bases and J by 1 base, and 5 bases separated the two germline ends. The germline CDR1 and CDR2 sequences are SGHRS and YFSETQ. There are 12 residues in the CDR3. The CDR3: CASSPAQETQYF. The CDR3 DNA reads TGCGCCAGCAGCCCCGCCCAAGAGACCCAGTACTTC.

The gene calls are TRBV19 and TRBJ1-2; 7 bases match TRBD1. V shed 4 bases and J 7 bases; nucleotides not matched to a gene: 6. In germline, CDR1 is LNHDA, CDR2 SQIVND (reference sequence). CDR3 size: 13 residues. The CDR3 sequence is CASSTTGVGGYTF. CDR3 nucleotides: TGTGCCAGTAGTACCACAGGGGTTGGTGGCTACACCTTC.

The J gene is TRBJ1-4, the V gene TRBV5-1; 8 bases map to TRBD1. Germline V gives CDR1 SGHRS, CDR2 YFSETQ. The CDR3 covers 14 residues. V lost 0 bases, J lost 8 bases, and 3 bases stayed unmatched. The CDR3 DNA follows: TGCGCCAGCAGCTTGGGGACAGGGAGCGAAAAACTGTTTTTT. It yields the protein CASSLGTGSEKLFF.

The rearrangement links TRBV6-5 to TRBJ2-7; 9 nucleotides align to TRBD1. CDR1 is MNHEY and CDR2 is SVGAGI in the germline V gene. J gave up 6 bases and V 6 bases, and 6 bases lay outside the gene matches. The CDR3 has 13 residues. The CDR3 is CASSGTGTSEQYF. The DNA for the CDR3 is TGTGCCAGCAGCGGGACAGGGACTTCCGAGCAGTACTTC.

Concerning this clone: At one end, the junction sequence differs from germline, possibly due to a read error. The gene calls are TRBV7-9 and TRBJ2-5; D may be TRBD1 (8 bases). The CDR3 spans 15 residues. Germline lookup yields CDR1 SEHNR and CDR2 FQNEAQ (reference sequence). The CDR3 sequence is CASSPQGGETEAQYF. CDR3 sequence (DNA): TGTGCCAGCAGCCCACAGGGGGGGGAAACAGAGGCCCAGTACTTC.

This clone has a single count. J is TRBJ1-1 and V is TRBV7-8; 11 positions match TRBD1. Unmatched junction bases numbered 8, after V lost 5 bases and J lost 6 bases. This CDR3 comprises 15 residues. Germline assignment: CDR1 SGHVS and CDR2 FQNEAQ. CDR3 sequence reads: CASSTGQGAVAEAFF. Written as DNA, the CDR3 is TGTGCCAGCAGCACCGGACAGGGGGCTGTCGCTGAAGCTTTCTTT.

The gene calls are TRBV29-1 and TRBJ2-2; 12 bases agree with TRBD2. V was clipped by 7 bases and J by 4 bases; unmatched bases: 10. Germline V gives CDR1 SQVTM, CDR2 ANQGSEA. The CDR3 contains 16 residues. CDR3 amino acids: CSARGRGLAGTGELFF. The CDR3 DNA is TGCAGCGCCCGAGGTCGGGGACTAGCGGGCACCGGGGAGCTGTTTTTT.

Notes on this clone: Germline is not matched at one junction end, which may reflect a read error. V is TRBV28 and J is TRBJ1-2; TRBD1 might be the D (6 bases). The CDR3 extends over 16 amino acids. Germline V CDR1 and CDR2: MDHEN, SYDVKM. The CDR3 coding sequence is TGTGCCAGCAATTTATCGGTGGGGGGGGCCATCGATGGCTACACCTTC. It translates to CASNLSVGGAIDGYTF.

The rearrangement links TRBV5-4 to TRBJ2-1, with D tentatively TRBD1 (5 bases). Per the germline V gene, CDR1 is SGHNT and CDR2 is YYREEE (reference sequence). V was clipped by 4 bases and J by 5 bases, with 10 bases between them. There are 13 residues in the CDR3. The CDR3, as DNA: TGTGCCAGCAGCCTAGGACATAACAATGAGCAGTTCTTC. Its translation: CASSLGHNNEQFF.

This clone was seen only a few times. V and J are TRBV10-3 and TRBJ2-1; the match to TRBD1 covers 7 bases. Germline V lookup: CDR1 ENHRY, CDR2 SYGVKD. The CDR3 is 14 residues long. V was pared by 3 bases and J by 6 bases, with 5 bases of the junction left unmatched. CDR3 nucleotides: TGTGCCATCAGTGACCTTGACAGGGCCAATGAGCAGTTCTTC. The encoded protein is CAISDLDRANEQFF.

This chain uses TRBV5-6 with TRBJ2-7; tentatively, D is TRBD2 (6 bases). CDR3 length: 15 amino acids. From germline, CDR1 is SGHDT and CDR2 YYEEEE. Trimming removed 0 bases at V and 2 bases at J, with 12 bases between. The CDR3 DNA reads TGTGCCAGCAGCTTGGATGGGAGGCGGCCCTACGAGCAGTACTTC. It codes for CASSLDGRRPYEQYF.

CDR3 in DNA: TGCAGCGTTGATTACGGCCCCGGGGAGCTGTTTTTT. Translation: CSVDYGPGELFF. J is TRBJ2-2 and V is TRBV29-1; the D is unclear. Trimming took 3 bases from V and 6 from J, leaving 8 bases between them. The CDR3 contains 12 residues. Germline CDR1 is SQVTM and CDR2 is ANQGSEA.

V and J are TRBV2 and TRBJ1-1; D remains unclear. Germline-derived CDR1 and CDR2 are SNHLY and FYNNEI. Trimming shortened V by 6 bases and J by 2 bases, and 13 bases separated the two germline ends. The CDR3 is 14 residues long. CDR3 nucleotides: TGTGCCAGCAGCCAATCGTCCGGAAACACTGAAGCTTTCTTT. It encodes CASSQSSGNTEAFF. The full variable domain, in which reference TRBV2 and TRBJ1-1 provide the parts outside the CDR3, is EPEVTQTPSHQVTQMGQEVILRCVPISNHLYFYWYRQILGQKVEFLVSFYNNEISEKSEIFDDQFSVERPDGSNFTLKIRSTKLEDSAMYFCASSQSSGNTEAFFGQGTRLTVV.

This chain links TRBV7-8 with TRBJ1-1, with D unresolved. Trimming took 0 bases from V and 3 from J, leaving 8 bases between them. This CDR3 is 14 amino acids long. CDR1 is SGHVS, CDR2 FQNEAQ, per germline. The CDR3 reads CASSLAGGYTEAFF. In nucleotides, the CDR3 is TGTGCCAGCAGCTTAGCCGGAGGATACACTGAAGCTTTCTTT.

V and J are TRBV7-2 and TRBJ1-6; 10 bases agree with TRBD1. This CDR3 is 17 amino acids long. With V trimmed by 5 bases and J by 11 bases, 15 bases remained unmatched. CDR1 SGHTA and CDR2 FQGNSA come from the germline V gene. Written as DNA, the CDR3 is TGTGCCAGCAGCCCGACGGTATGGGACAGGGGTAGGGCACCCCTCCACTTT. It translates to CASSPTVWDRGRAPLHF.

The chain is built from TRBV9 and TRBJ1-2, with 9 bases matching TRBD1. With V trimmed by 1 base and J by 6 bases, 1 base remained unmatched. The germline gives CDR1 SGDLS, CDR2 YYNGEE. CDR3 length equals 13 residues. Written as DNA, the CDR3 is TGTGCCAGCAGCGTAAGGGACAGGGATGGCTACACCTTC. Its protein product is CASSVRDRDGYTF. The complete variable domain, with remaining parts taken from reference TRBV9 and TRBJ1-2, reads DSGVTQTPKHLITATGQRVTLRCSPRSGDLSVYWYQQSLDQGLQFLIQYYNGEERAKGNILERFSAQQFPDLHSELNLSSLELGDSALYFCASSVRDRDGYTFGSGTRLTVV.

The CDR3 DNA sequence: TGTGCCAGCAGCCAAGATCGCACTAGCGGGAGTAGTCGAGCCTACGAGCAGTACTTC. This translates into CASSQDRTSGSSRAYEQYF. This chain uses TRBV4-2 with TRBJ2-7, with TRBD2 matching 11 bases. V lost 0 bases and J lost 2; bases outside the gene matches: 12. The CDR3 has 19 amino acids. Germline V lookup: CDR1 LGHNA, CDR2 YNFKEQ.

The V and J genes are TRBV4-1 and TRBJ2-1, with TRBD2 matching over 9 bases. V shed 4 bases, J shed 7 bases, and the junction held 14 bases outside the gene matches. CDR1 and CDR2 (germline): MGHRA, YSYEKL. CDR3 length: 17 residues. CDR3 in DNA: TGCGCCAGCAGCCGCCTTGGTTTGCGGGGGGGCGGGAATGAGCAGTTCTTC. It yields the protein CASSRLGLRGGGNEQFF.

This rearrangement joins TRBV3-1 (or the pseudogene TRBV3-2) to TRBJ1-2, with a weak D call TRBD1 (5 bases). Germline values: CDR1 LGHDT, CDR2 YNNKEL (reference sequence). Trimming removed 3 bases at V and 7 bases at J, with 12 bases between. This CDR3 region has 13 residues. CDR3 coding DNA: TGTGCCAGCAGCCAGCGGGGGGAAGGTGGCTACACCTTC. This codes for CASSQRGEGGYTF.

V usage is TRBV19 and J usage is TRBJ2-2; D possibly corresponds to TRBD1 (6 bases). Germline assignment: CDR1 LNHDA and CDR2 SQIVND (reference sequence). The CDR3 totals 13 residues. V dropped 6 bases and J dropped 6 bases, with 11 bases sitting between them. In DNA form, the CDR3 reads TGTGCCAGTAGACCAACAGGGCCCGGGGAGCTGTTTTTT. Amino acid sequence: CASRPTGPGELFF.

This chain joins TRBV18 and TRBJ2-1; 7 bases line up with TRBD1. This CDR3 region has 15 residues. Germline CDR1 KGHSH, CDR2 LQKENI. Losses at the gene ends were 6 bases for V and 7 bases for J; bases not matched to a gene: 12. In nucleotides, the CDR3 is TGTGCCAGCTCGCTTAGACAGGGATCGGGGAATGAGCAGTTCTTC. Encoded protein: CASSLRQGSGNEQFF.

The V and J genes are TRBV9 and TRBJ2-7; 7 nucleotides align to TRBD2. The V segment lost 3 bases and the J segment 0 bases; nucleotides outside the gene matches: 9. The CDR3 is 16 residues long. Germline-derived CDR1 and CDR2 are SGDLS and YYNGEE. CDR3 nucleotides: TGTGCCAGCAGCGCCTCAAGCGGGGTTCTCTCCTACGAGCAGTACTTC. It yields the protein CASSASSGVLSYEQYF.

The chain combines TRBV19 with TRBJ2-1; 14 bases match TRBD2. The CDR3 is 14 residues long. The germline gives CDR1 LNHDA, CDR2 SQIVND (reference sequence). J lost 6 bases, V lost 9 bases, and 4 bases had no gene match. The DNA for the CDR3 is TGTGCCAGCGGAGGGACTAGCGGGAGCAATGAGCAGTTCTTC. As protein: CASGGTSGSNEQFF.

The V and J genes are TRBV5-1 and TRBJ2-5; D call uncertain. The CDR3 contains 14 residues. Germline CDR1 is SGHRS and CDR2 is YFSETQ. V dropped 5 bases and J dropped 2 bases, with 13 bases sitting between them. The CDR3 reads CASSSTPQQETQYF. As DNA, the CDR3 is TGCGCCAGCAGTTCTACCCCTCAACAAGAGACCCAGTACTTC.

The V and J genes are TRBV6-6 and TRBJ1-2, with D unclear. From germline, CDR1 is MNHNY and CDR2 SVGAGI (reference sequence). The V end was cut by 3 bases, the J end by 8 bases, with 10 bases between. The CDR3 length is 12 residues. CDR3 loop: CASSYVSTGYTF. In DNA form, the CDR3 reads TGTGCCAGCAGTTATGTGTCTACGGGCTACACCTTC.

The chain combines TRBV28 with TRBJ1-4; D is unclear. Trimming removed 5 bases from V and 5 bases from J, with 12 bases in between. Germline CDR1 and CDR2: MDHEN and SYDVKM. CDR3 length equals 14 residues. The CDR3 bases are TGTGCCAGCAGTCCCCGGACCGGGAATGAAAAACTGTTTTTT. Amino acids: CASSPRTGNEKLFF.

The chain recombines TRBV24-1 with TRBJ2-7; D possibly corresponds to TRBD1 (5 bases). CDR1 and CDR2 from the germline V gene are KGHDR and SFDVKD. V dropped 4 bases and J dropped 0 bases, with 15 bases sitting between them. This CDR3 has 16 residues. The CDR3 DNA is TGTGCCACCAGTGAGGGAAGGGGATCGTCCTCCTACGAGCAGTACTTC. Protein product: CATSEGRGSSSYEQYF.

This sequence joins TRBV30 and TRBJ1-2, with no clear D. V was pared by 5 bases and J by 3 bases, with 7 bases between. This CDR3 region has 11 residues. From germline, CDR1 is GTSNPN and CDR2 SVGIG (reference sequence). The CDR3 reads CAWGRDYGYTF. CDR3 DNA sequence: TGTGCCTGGGGACGGGACTATGGCTACACCTTC.